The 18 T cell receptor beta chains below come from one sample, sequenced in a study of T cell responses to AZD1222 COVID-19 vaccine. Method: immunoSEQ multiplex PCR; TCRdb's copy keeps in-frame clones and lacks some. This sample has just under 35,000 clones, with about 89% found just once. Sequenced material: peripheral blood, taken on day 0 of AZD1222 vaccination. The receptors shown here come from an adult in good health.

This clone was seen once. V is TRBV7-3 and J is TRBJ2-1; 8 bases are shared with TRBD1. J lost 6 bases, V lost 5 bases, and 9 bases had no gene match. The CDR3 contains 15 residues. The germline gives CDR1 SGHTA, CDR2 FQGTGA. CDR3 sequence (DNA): TGTGCCAGCAGCCTATTAGGACAGGGTAGCAATGAGCAGTTCTTC. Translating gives CASSLLGQGSNEQFF.

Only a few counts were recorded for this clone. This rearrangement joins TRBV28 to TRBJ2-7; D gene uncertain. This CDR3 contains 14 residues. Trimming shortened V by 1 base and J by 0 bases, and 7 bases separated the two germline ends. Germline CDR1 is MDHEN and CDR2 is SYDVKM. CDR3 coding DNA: TGTGCCAGCAGTTTATCCGCCACCTCCTACGAGCAGTACTTC. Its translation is CASSLSATSYEQYF.

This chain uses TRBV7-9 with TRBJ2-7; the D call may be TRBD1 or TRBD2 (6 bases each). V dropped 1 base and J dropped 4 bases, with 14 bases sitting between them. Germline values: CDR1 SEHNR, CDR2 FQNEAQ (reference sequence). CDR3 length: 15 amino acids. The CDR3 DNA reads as TGTGCCAGCAGCTTAGAGGGGGGAAGGTTTTACGAGCAGTACTTC. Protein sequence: CASSLEGGRFYEQYF.

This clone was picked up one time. CDR3 region: CASSQDREVSEQYF. Here the CDR3 DNA reads TGCGCCAGCAGCCAAGACAGGGAGGTAAGCGAGCAGTACTTC. The chain couples TRBV4-1 to TRBJ2-7; D is possibly TRBD2 (6 bases). Germline CDR1 reads MGHRA; CDR2 reads YSYEKL. This CDR3 contains 14 residues. The V end was cut by 0 bases, the J end by 6 bases, with 12 bases between.

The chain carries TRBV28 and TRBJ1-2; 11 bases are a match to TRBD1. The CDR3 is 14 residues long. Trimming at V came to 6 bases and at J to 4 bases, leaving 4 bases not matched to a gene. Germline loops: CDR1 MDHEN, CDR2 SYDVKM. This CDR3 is CASSRTGGAYGYTF. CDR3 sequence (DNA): TGTGCCAGCAGCCGGACAGGGGGCGCCTATGGCTACACCTTC.

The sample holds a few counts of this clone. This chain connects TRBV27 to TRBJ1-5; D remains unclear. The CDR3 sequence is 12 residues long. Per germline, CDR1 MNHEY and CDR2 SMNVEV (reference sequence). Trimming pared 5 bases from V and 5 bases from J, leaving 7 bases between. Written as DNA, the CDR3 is TGTGCCAGCAGTCCCTCGTATCAGCCCCAGCATTTT. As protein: CASSPSYQPQHF.

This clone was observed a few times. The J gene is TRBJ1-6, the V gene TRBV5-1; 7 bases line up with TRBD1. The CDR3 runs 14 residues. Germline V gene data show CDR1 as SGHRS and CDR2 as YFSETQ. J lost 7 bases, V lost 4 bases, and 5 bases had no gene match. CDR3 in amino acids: CASSRGQQNSPLHF. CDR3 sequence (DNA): TGCGCCAGCAGCCGGGGACAGCAAAATTCACCCCTCCACTTT. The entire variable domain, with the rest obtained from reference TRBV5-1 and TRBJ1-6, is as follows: KAGVTQTPRYLIKTRGQQVTLSCSPISGHRSVSWYQQTPGQGLQFLFEYFSETQRNKGNFPGRFSGRQFSNSRSEMNVSTLELGDSALYLCASSRGQQNSPLHFGNGTRLTVT.

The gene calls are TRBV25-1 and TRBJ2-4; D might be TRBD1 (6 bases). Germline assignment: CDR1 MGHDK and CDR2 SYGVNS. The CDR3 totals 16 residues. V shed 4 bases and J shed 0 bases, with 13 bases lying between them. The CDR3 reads CASSGGQLRAKNIQYF. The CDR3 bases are TGTGCCAGCAGTGGAGGACAGCTTCGAGCCAAAAACATTCAGTACTTC.

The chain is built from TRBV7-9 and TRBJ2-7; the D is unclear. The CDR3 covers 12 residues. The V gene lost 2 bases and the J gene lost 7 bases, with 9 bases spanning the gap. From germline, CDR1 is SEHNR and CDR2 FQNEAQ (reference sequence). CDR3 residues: CASSLTRREQYF. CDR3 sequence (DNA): TGTGCCAGCAGCTTAACGAGGCGTGAGCAGTACTTC.

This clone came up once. The CDR3 nucleotides read TGTGCCAGCAGCCGGGACAGCTATCAGCCCCAGCATTTT. Translating it yields CASSRDSYQPQHF. V usage is TRBV7-8 and J usage is TRBJ1-5, with 7 positions matching TRBD1. The CDR3 has 13 amino acids. Germline V gene lookup returns CDR1 SGHVS and CDR2 FQNEAQ. V trimming: 5 bases; J trimming: 5 bases; junction bases outside the gene matches: 3.

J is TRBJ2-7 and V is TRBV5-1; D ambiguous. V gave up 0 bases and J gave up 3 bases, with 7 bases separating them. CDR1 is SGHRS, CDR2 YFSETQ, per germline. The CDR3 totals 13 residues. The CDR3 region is CASSLGSSYEQYF. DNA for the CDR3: TGCGCCAGCAGCTTGGGGAGTAGCTACGAGCAGTACTTC.

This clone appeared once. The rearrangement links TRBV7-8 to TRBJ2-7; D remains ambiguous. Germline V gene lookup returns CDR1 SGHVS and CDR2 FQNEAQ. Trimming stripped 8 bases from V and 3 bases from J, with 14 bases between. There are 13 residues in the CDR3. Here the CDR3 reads CASAMMGGYEQYF. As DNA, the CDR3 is TGTGCCAGCGCTATGATGGGCGGCTACGAGCAGTACTTC.

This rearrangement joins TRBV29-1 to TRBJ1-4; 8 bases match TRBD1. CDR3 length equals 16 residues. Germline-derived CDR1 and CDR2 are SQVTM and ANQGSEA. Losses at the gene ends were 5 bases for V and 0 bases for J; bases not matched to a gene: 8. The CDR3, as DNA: TGCAGCGTTTGGGCAGGGGGCTCCTCAACTAATGAAAAACTGTTTTTT. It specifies CSVWAGGSSTNEKLFF.

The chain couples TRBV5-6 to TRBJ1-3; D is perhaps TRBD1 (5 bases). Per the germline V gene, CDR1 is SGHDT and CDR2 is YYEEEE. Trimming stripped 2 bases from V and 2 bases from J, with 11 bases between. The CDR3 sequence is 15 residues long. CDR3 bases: TGTGCCAGCAGCTTCCTGGGGGAAGCTGGAAACACCATATATTTT. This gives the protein CASSFLGEAGNTIYF.

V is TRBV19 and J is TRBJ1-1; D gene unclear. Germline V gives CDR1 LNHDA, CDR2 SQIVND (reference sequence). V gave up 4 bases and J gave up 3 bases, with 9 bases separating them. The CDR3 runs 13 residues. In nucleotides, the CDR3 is TGTGCCAGTAGTAAGAGGGCCGACACTGAAGCTTTCTTT. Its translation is CASSKRADTEAFF.

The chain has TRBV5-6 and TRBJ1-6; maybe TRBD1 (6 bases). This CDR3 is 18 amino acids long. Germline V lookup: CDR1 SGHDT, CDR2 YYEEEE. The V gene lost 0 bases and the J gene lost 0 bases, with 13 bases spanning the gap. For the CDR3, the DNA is TGTGCCAGCAGCTTGGTGGCAGGGGAAAGCTCCTATAATTCACCCCTCCACTTT. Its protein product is CASSLVAGESSYNSPLHF.

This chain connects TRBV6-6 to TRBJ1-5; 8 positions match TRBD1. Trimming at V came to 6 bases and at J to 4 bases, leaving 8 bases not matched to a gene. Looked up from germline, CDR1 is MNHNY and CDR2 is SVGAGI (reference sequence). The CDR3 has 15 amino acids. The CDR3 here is CASRFLDRENQPQHF. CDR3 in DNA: TGTGCCAGCAGGTTTTTGGACAGGGAAAATCAGCCCCAGCATTTT.

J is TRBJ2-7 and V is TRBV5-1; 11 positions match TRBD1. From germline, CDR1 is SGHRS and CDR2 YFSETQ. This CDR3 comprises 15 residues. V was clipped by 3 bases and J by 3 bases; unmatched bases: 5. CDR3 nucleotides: TGCGCCAGCAGCTCGGGGACAGGGGGTGACTACGAGCAGTACTTC. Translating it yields CASSSGTGGDYEQYF.